These 32 T cell receptor beta chains were all obtained from the same sample, sequenced in a study of blood T cell repertoires in COVID-19. Sequencing used immunoSEQ multiplex PCR; TCRdb keeps in-frame clones, though not all of them. The sample yields 95,000 to 150,000 clones, roughly 87% seen once. The sample taken for sequencing was peripheral blood. These receptors all come from a woman aged 80 or older with acute or convalescent COVID-19.

This chain connects TRBV18 to TRBJ2-3; D not certain. V was pared by 0 bases and J by 8 bases, with 9 bases between. Germline CDR1 reads KGHSH; CDR2 reads LQKENI. The CDR3 consists of 13 residues. The CDR3 nucleotides are TGTGCCAGCTCACCACCGATCACTGGTACGCAGTATTTT. This encodes CASSPPITGTQYF.

V usage is TRBV9 and J usage is TRBJ1-3; D is unclear. Germline assignment: CDR1 SGDLS and CDR2 YYNGEE. The V end was cut by 3 bases, the J end by 4 bases, with 11 bases between. CDR3 length equals 14 residues. As DNA, the CDR3 is TGTGCCAGCAGCGAGCTGGTTCCAGGAAACACCATATATTTT. Protein sequence: CASSELVPGNTIYF.

The chain carries TRBV14 and TRBJ1-1; no firm D call. V lost 2 bases to trimming and J lost 0 bases, with 4 bases between them. The CDR3 has 13 residues. From germline, CDR1 is SGHDN and CDR2 FVKESK. CDR3 DNA sequence: TGTGCCAGCAGCCAACACATGAACACTGAAGCTTTCTTT. Translation: CASSQHMNTEAFF. Combining the CDR3 with reference TRBV14 and TRBJ1-1 gives the whole variable domain EAGVTQFPSHSVIEKGQTVTLRCDPISGHDNLYWYRRVMGKEIKFLLHFVKESKQDESGMPNNRFLAERTGGTYSTLKVQPAELEDSGVYFCASSQHMNTEAFFGQGTRLTVV.

This chain uses TRBV6-1 with TRBJ2-1; 12 bases match TRBD2. Germline V CDR1 and CDR2: MNHNS, SASEGT. Unmatched junction bases numbered 11, after V lost 0 bases and J lost 5 bases. CDR3 length equals 19 residues. In DNA form, the CDR3 reads TGTGCCAGCAGTGAAGCTCGTCGACTAGCGGGGGAGGCGAACAATGAGCAGTTCTTC. This encodes CASSEARRLAGEANNEQFF.

This clone was seen a handful of times. The chain uses TRBV5-1 and TRBJ2-5; a weak D match, TRBD2 (5 bases). The CDR3 runs 14 residues. Germline lookup yields CDR1 SGHRS and CDR2 YFSETQ. V was shortened by 2 bases and J by 2 bases, with 10 bases between the two germline ends. CDR3 in amino acids: CASSFGNHQETQYF. The CDR3 region has the DNA TGCGCCAGCAGCTTCGGGAACCATCAAGAGACCCAGTACTTC.

The chain is built from TRBV24-1 and TRBJ2-6; TRBD1 might be the D (5 bases). The CDR3 loop spans 16 amino acids. The V and J ends lost 1 base and 2 bases respectively, with 8 bases between them. The germline V gene has CDR1 KGHDR and CDR2 SFDVKD. The CDR3 DNA follows: TGTGCCACCAGTGATTTTGCAGGGACTGGGGCCAACGTCCTGACTTTC. It yields the protein CATSDFAGTGANVLTF.

The chain employs TRBV28 and TRBJ1-5, with TRBD1 matching 9 bases. The germline gives CDR1 MDHEN, CDR2 SYDVKM. The length of the CDR3 is 17 residues. After removal of 7 bases from V and 2 bases from J, the junction contained 12 bases not matched to a gene. The chain's CDR3 is CASIEWTGERGNQPQHF. The CDR3 DNA follows: TGTGCCAGCATCGAATGGACAGGGGAACGAGGCAATCAGCCCCAGCATTTT.

The chain links TRBV19 to TRBJ1-1, with 8 positions matching TRBD1. This CDR3 spans 13 amino acids. V dropped 8 bases and J dropped 1; count of bases not matched to a gene: 3. Germline V gene lookup returns CDR1 LNHDA and CDR2 SQIVND (reference sequence). The CDR3 sequence is CASGQGANTEAFF. The CDR3 coding sequence is TGTGCCAGTGGACAGGGAGCGAACACTGAAGCTTTCTTT.

The rearrangement links TRBV20-1 to TRBJ1-3, with 12 bases identical to TRBD1. This CDR3 contains 14 residues. V trimming: 3 bases; J trimming: 7 bases; junction bases outside the gene matches: 4. Per the germline V gene, CDR1 is DFQATT and CDR2 is SNEGSKA (reference sequence). CDR3 amino acids: CSASPGQGANTIYF. DNA for the CDR3: TGCAGTGCTAGTCCGGGACAGGGGGCGAACACCATATATTTT.

This chain uses TRBV12-3 or TRBV12-4 with TRBJ1-2, with D hard to call. This CDR3 is built from 11 residues. Deletions cut 4 bases from V and 4 bases from J, with 4 bases between. The CDR3 region is CASSSFYGYTF. CDR3 nucleotides: TGTGCCAGCAGTTCATTCTATGGCTACACCTTC.

The genes are TRBV4-1 and TRBJ1-5, with 8 bases fitting TRBD1. Trimming removed 3 bases from V and 0 bases from J; junction bases left unmatched: 13. This CDR3 has 19 amino acids. Germline values: CDR1 MGHRA, CDR2 YSYEKL. The CDR3 here is CASSQWGTGQAASNQPQHF. Here the CDR3 DNA reads TGCGCCAGCAGCCAGTGGGGGACAGGACAGGCCGCTAGCAATCAGCCCCAGCATTTT.

The chain carries TRBV11-2 and TRBJ2-2, with 8 bases matching TRBD1. Germline assignment: CDR1 SGHAT and CDR2 FQNNGV. The CDR3 consists of 17 residues. V trimming: 5 bases; J trimming: 8 bases; junction bases outside the gene matches: 16. This CDR3 reads CASSPYDTQGAAGELFF. CDR3 DNA sequence: TGTGCCAGCAGCCCCTATGACACCCAGGGGGCGGCGGGGGAGCTGTTTTTT.

The gene calls are TRBV11-2 and TRBJ1-1; no definite D call. Deletions cut 2 bases from V and 7 bases from J, with 5 bases between. This CDR3 spans 11 amino acids. Germline V gene lookup returns CDR1 SGHAT and CDR2 FQNNGV. The CDR3 is CASSLLIEAFF. The CDR3 nucleotides read TGTGCCAGCAGCTTATTAATTGAAGCTTTCTTT.

The chain employs TRBV16 and TRBJ2-5, with a tentative D call TRBD2 (6 bases). Trimming took off 1 base at V and 2 bases at J, with 11 bases between the two ends. CDR1 is KGHSY, CDR2 FQNENV, per germline. This CDR3 has 15 amino acids. CDR3 bases: TGTGCCAGCAGCCAATTTGAAGGGAGGCAAGAGACCCAGTACTTC. It encodes CASSQFEGRQETQYF.

The chain has TRBV20-1 and TRBJ1-2; maybe TRBD1 (6 bases). The length of the CDR3 is 11 residues. Germline CDR1 reads DFQATT; CDR2 reads SNEGSKA (reference sequence). Trimming left V 6 bases short and J 6 bases short, with 11 bases between. The CDR3 region is CSATTGHGYTF. As DNA, the CDR3 is TGCAGTGCAACAACAGGGCATGGCTACACCTTC.

V usage is TRBV19 and J usage is TRBJ1-1, with D hard to call. CDR3 length equals 13 residues. Germline CDR1 reads LNHDA; CDR2 reads SQIVND (reference sequence). V lost 3 bases and J lost 1, with 6 bases in between. CDR3 sequence (DNA): TGTGCCAGTAGTATTCACTGGAACACTGAAGCTTTCTTT. Its translation is CASSIHWNTEAFF.

CDR3 sequence (DNA): TGCGCCAGCAGCCAAGTCTATTTGAACACTGAAGCTTTCTTT. Protein product: CASSQVYLNTEAFF. The chain is built from TRBV4-1 and TRBJ1-1; the D is unclear. V was shortened by 1 base and J by 0 bases, with 6 bases between the two germline ends. The CDR3 sequence is 14 residues long. Per the germline V gene, CDR1 is MGHRA and CDR2 is YSYEKL.

The chain couples TRBV27 to TRBJ2-3; a weak D match, TRBD1 (6 bases). CDR1 is MNHEY, CDR2 SMNVEV, per germline (reference sequence). CDR3 length equals 15 residues. V was pared by 4 bases and J by 6 bases, with 17 bases between. CDR3 in amino acids: CASSSTGHPADTQYF. In nucleotides, the CDR3 is TGTGCCAGCAGTTCCACAGGGCACCCGGCGGATACGCAGTATTTT.

The chain carries TRBV6-1 and TRBJ2-2; TRBD1 matches at 9 bases. CDR1 and CDR2 from the germline V gene are MNHNS and SASEGT. The V and J ends lost 2 bases and 6 bases, in that order; junction bases with no gene match: 7. There are 16 residues in the CDR3. As DNA, the CDR3 is TGTGCCAGCAGTGAATCCACAGGGGGCGGATCCGGGGAGCTGTTTTTT. It codes for CASSESTGGGSGELFF.

V gene TRBV9 combines with J gene TRBJ1-6; D is uncertain. This CDR3 spans 16 amino acids. CDR1 is SGDLS and CDR2 is YYNGEE in the germline V gene. V lost 0 bases and J lost 0, with 7 bases in between. The CDR3 region is CASSVEAGSYNSPLHF. In DNA, the CDR3 is TGTGCCAGCAGCGTAGAGGCGGGCTCCTATAATTCACCCCTCCACTTT.

The chain joins TRBV7-9 to TRBJ2-1; D perhaps matches TRBD1 (5 bases). Germline V gene data show CDR1 as SEHNR and CDR2 as FQNEAQ (reference sequence). The CDR3 consists of 13 residues. The V end was cut by 5 bases, the J end by 6 bases, with 11 bases between. In nucleotides, the CDR3 is TGTGCCAGCAGCAATGGGGCCATCAATGAGCAGTTCTTC. It yields the protein CASSNGAINEQFF.

The chain couples TRBV5-4 to TRBJ2-2; 7 bases agree with TRBD1. The CDR3 runs 14 residues. J was trimmed by 4 bases and V by 6 bases; bases with no gene match: 6. Germline values: CDR1 SGHNT, CDR2 YYREEE (reference sequence). The DNA of the CDR3 is TGTGCCAGCATCAAACAGGGGAGCACCGGGGAGCTGTTTTTT. Translation: CASIKQGSTGELFF.

V and J are TRBV3-1 (or the pseudogene TRBV3-2) and TRBJ2-7, with TRBD1 identical over 7 bases. V was pared by 0 bases and J by 6 bases, with 8 bases of the junction left unmatched. The CDR3 loop spans 15 amino acids. Germline V lookup: CDR1 LGHDT, CDR2 YNNKEL (reference sequence). CDR3 in amino acids: CASSQDSTGSSEQYF. The CDR3 DNA sequence: TGTGCCAGCAGCCAAGATTCGACAGGGTCTAGCGAGCAGTACTTC.

The chain employs TRBV11-2 and TRBJ1-2; 9 bases agree with TRBD1. Germline CDR1 is SGHAT and CDR2 is FQNNGV. V lost 5 bases to trimming and J lost 7 bases; unmatched junction nucleotides: 11. The CDR3 runs to 15 residues. DNA of the CDR3: TGTGCCAGCAGCCGCTCCCGGGACAGGGAGGGTGGCTACACCTTC. This sequence encodes CASSRSRDREGGYTF.

The chain recombines TRBV18 with TRBJ2-1, with 8 bases aligning to TRBD2. There are 14 residues in the CDR3. V shed 3 bases and J 7 bases; nucleotides not matched to a gene: 5. Germline CDR1 is KGHSH and CDR2 is LQKENI. The CDR3 loop reads CASSPSGGLNEQFF. For the CDR3, the DNA is TGTGCCAGCTCACCGAGCGGGGGTTTGAATGAGCAGTTCTTC.

The gene calls are TRBV5-1 and TRBJ1-5, with TRBD1 as a possible D gene (6 bases). Trimming stripped 0 bases from V and 5 bases from J, with 12 bases between. This CDR3 is built from 15 residues. Germline CDR1 reads SGHRS; CDR2 reads YFSETQ. Written as DNA, the CDR3 is TGCGCCAGCAGCTTGGATTCAGGGGTTGATCAGCCCCAGCATTTT. Encoded protein: CASSLDSGVDQPQHF.

This clone was recorded once. The rearrangement joins TRBV6-1 to TRBJ1-2; no clear D. CDR1 MNHNS and CDR2 SASEGT come from the germline V gene. This CDR3 has 14 residues. Trimming cost V 2 bases and J 1 base, with 8 bases left between them. CDR3 amino acids: CASSELPRNYGYTF. DNA of the CDR3: TGTGCCAGCAGTGAACTTCCCCGTAACTATGGCTACACCTTC.

The rearrangement uses TRBV18 and TRBJ2-6; 8 positions match TRBD2. This CDR3 contains 18 residues. The V segment lost 4 bases and the J segment 4 bases; nucleotides outside the gene matches: 12. Germline lookup yields CDR1 KGHSH and CDR2 LQKENI. The CDR3 here is CASSQSSGGAAGANVLTF. Written as DNA, the CDR3 is TGTGCCAGCTCACAATCCTCGGGGGGGGCAGCCGGGGCCAACGTCCTGACTTTC.

V and J are TRBV7-2 and TRBJ2-2; TRBD1 agrees at 7 bases. In germline, CDR1 is SGHTA, CDR2 FQGNSA. With 7 bases clipped from V and 6 bases from J, the junction kept 14 bases outside the gene matches. This CDR3 spans 16 amino acids. Here the CDR3 reads CASKVVVGQGAGELFF. The CDR3 DNA is TGTGCCAGCAAAGTCGTCGTGGGGCAGGGGGCCGGGGAGCTGTTTTTT.

This CDR3 is CASITGFYGYTF. In DNA form, the CDR3 reads TGTGCCAGCATCACAGGGTTCTATGGCTACACCTTC. The chain recombines TRBV2 with TRBJ1-2, with TRBD1 as a possible D gene (6 bases). The length of the CDR3 is 12 residues. Deletions cut 7 bases from V and 4 bases from J, with 10 bases between. The germline CDR1 and CDR2 sequences are SNHLY and FYNNEI.

The gene calls are TRBV12-3 or TRBV12-4 and TRBJ2-4; tentatively, D is TRBD1 (6 bases). The germline V and J ends were trimmed by 6 bases and 9 bases, with 15 bases remaining between them. CDR3 length equals 13 residues. CDR3: CASRRDTVSIQYF. In DNA, the CDR3 is TGTGCCAGCAGAAGGGACACGGTTTCCATTCAGTACTTC.

The chain employs TRBV27 and TRBJ1-1; a possible D gene is TRBD1 (5 bases). Germline CDR1 is MNHEY and CDR2 is SMNVEV (reference sequence). The CDR3 covers 14 residues. The ends were cut back, 6 bases at V and 3 bases at J, with 14 bases in the middle. CDR3 DNA: TGTGCCAGCAGCTACGGACACGTGGACACTGAAGCTTTCTTT. Protein: CASSYGHVDTEAFF.